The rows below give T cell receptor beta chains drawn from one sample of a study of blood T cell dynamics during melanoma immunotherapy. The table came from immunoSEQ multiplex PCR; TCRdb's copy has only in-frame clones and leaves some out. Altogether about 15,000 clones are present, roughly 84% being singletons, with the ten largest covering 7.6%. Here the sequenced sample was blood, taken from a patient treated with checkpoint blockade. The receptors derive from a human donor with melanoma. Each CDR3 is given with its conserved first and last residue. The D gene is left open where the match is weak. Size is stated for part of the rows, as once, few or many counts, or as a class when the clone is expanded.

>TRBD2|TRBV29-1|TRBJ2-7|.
CSTLGTSGTSSSYEQYF
TGCAGCACCCTGGGGACTAGCGGGACCTCTAGCTCCTACGAGCAGTACTTC
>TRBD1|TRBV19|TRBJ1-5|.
CASSTGQGNQPQHF
TGTGCCAGTAGTACAGGACAGGGCAATCAGCCCCAGCATTTT
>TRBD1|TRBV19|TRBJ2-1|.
CASLPRQGVFYEQFF
TGTGCCAGCCTCCCCCGACAGGGGGTATTCTATGAGCAGTTCTTC
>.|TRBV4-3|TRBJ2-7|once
CASSQDPGQYEQYF
TGCGCCAGCAGCCAAGACCCCGGGCAATACGAGCAGTACTTC
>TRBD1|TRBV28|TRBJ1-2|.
CASSLSGQGFPYGYTF
TGTGCCAGCAGTTTATCGGGACAGGGTTTTCCTTATGGCTACACCTTC
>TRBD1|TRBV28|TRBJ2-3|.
CASSPPGTGRGDTQYF
TGTGCCAGCAGTCCACCCGGGACAGGGAGGGGAGATACGCAGTATTTT
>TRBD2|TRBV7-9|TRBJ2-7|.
CASSSPGLAGGYEQYF
TGTGCCAGCAGCTCCCCGGGACTAGCGGGAGGTTACGAGCAGTACTTC
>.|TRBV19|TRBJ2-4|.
CASSIGGVAKNIQYF
TGTGCCAGTAGTATAGGAGGCGTTGCCAAAAACATTCAGTACTTC
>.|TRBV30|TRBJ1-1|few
CAWAHEVAEAFF
TGTGCCTGGGCGCACGAGGTGGCTGAAGCTTTCTTT
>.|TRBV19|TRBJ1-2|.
CASSTGTDTNYGYTF
TGTGCCAGTAGTACAGGGACGGATACTAACTATGGCTACACCTTC
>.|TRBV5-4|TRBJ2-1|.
CASSFTSGSYNEQFF
TGTGCCAGCAGCTTCACAAGCGGCTCCTACAATGAGCAGTTCTTC
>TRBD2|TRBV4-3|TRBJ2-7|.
CASSQDTSGGSYEQYF
TGCGCCAGCAGCCAAGATACTAGCGGGGGCTCCTACGAGCAGTACTTC
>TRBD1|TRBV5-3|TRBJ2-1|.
CAITWTGTKRTPYNEQFF
TGTGCCATTACATGGACAGGGACGAAGAGAACTCCCTACAATGAGCAGTTCTTC
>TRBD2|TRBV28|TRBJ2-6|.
CASSLRGGSGANVLTF
TGTGCCAGCAGCCTCCGGGGGGGCTCTGGGGCCAACGTCCTGACTTTC
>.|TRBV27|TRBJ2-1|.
CASSLQLGYNEQFF
TGTGCCAGCAGTTTACAATTGGGATACAATGAGCAGTTCTTC
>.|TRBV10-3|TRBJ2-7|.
CAISEGLRGTYEQYF
TGTGCCATCAGTGAAGGTCTGCGGGGAACCTACGAGCAGTACTTC
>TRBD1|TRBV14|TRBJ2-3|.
CASSPRTGAVDTQYF
TGTGCCAGCAGCCCCAGGACAGGGGCCGTTGATACGCAGTATTTT
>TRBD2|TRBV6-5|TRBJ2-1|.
CASSRTSEYNEQFF
TGTGCCAGCAGTCGGACTAGCGAGTACAATGAGCAGTTCTTC
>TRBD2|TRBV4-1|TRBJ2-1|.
CASTLAGAGYNEQFF
TGCGCCAGCACCTTAGCGGGAGCTGGGTACAATGAGCAGTTCTTC
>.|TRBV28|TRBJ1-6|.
CASSFSRSPLHF
TGTGCCAGCAGTTTTTCAAGATCACCCCTCCACTTT
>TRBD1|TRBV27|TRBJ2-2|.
CASSLAQGAGELFF
TGTGCCAGCAGTTTAGCTCAGGGGGCCGGGGAGCTGTTTTTT
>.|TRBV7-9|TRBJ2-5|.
CASSFRAPVLYF
TGTGCCAGCAGCTTTCGGGCCCCGGTGCTGTACTTC
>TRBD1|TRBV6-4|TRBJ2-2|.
CASSGDRDTGELFF
TGTGCCAGCAGTGGGGACAGGGACACCGGGGAGCTGTTTTTT
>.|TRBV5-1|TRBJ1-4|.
CASSLGQGSGEKLFF
TGCGCCAGCAGCTTGGGGCAGGGGAGCGGTGAAAAACTGTTTTTT
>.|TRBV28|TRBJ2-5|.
CASSSESGNIKETQYF
TGTGCCAGCAGTTCTGAAAGTGGGAATATCAAAGAGACCCAGTACTTC
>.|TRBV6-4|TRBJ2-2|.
CASSEKPTGELFF
TGTGCCAGCAGTGAAAAACCCACCGGGGAGCTGTTTTTT
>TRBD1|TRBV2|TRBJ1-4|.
CASRTGQANNEKLFF
TGTGCCAGCAGAACCGGACAGGCGAACAATGAAAAACTGTTTTTT
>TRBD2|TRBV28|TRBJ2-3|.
CASSRPSGRGGDTQYF
TGTGCCAGCAGTCGTCCTAGCGGGAGGGGGGGAGATACGCAGTATTTT
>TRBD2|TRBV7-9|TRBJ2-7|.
CASRKGLAEPSYEQYF
TGTGCCAGCAGAAAGGGACTAGCGGAACCGTCCTACGAGCAGTACTTC
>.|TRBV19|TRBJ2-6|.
CASSIGGSGNSGANVLTF
TGTGCCAGTAGTATAGGAGGTAGCGGCAACTCTGGGGCCAACGTCCTGACTTTC
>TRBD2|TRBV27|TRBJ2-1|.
CASSSPGTSGRVVEQFF
TGTGCCAGCAGTTCACCCGGGACTAGCGGGAGAGTCGTGGAGCAGTTCTTC
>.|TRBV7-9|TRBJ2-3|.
CASSLGTLPSTDTQYF
TGTGCCAGCAGCTTAGGGACACTACCTAGCACAGATACGCAGTATTTT
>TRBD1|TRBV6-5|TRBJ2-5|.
CASIRIRDRQETQYF
TGTGCCAGCATACGGATTCGGGACAGACAAGAGACCCAGTACTTC
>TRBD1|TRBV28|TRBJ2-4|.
CASSPTGNKNIQYF
TGTGCCAGCAGTCCGACAGGGAACAAAAACATTCAGTACTTC
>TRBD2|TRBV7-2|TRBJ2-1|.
CASSPASGIYNEQFF
TGTGCCAGCAGCCCTGCTAGCGGGATATACAATGAGCAGTTCTTC
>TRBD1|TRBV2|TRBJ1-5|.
CASTLSDRGADQPQHF
TGTGCCAGCACCCTATCGGACAGGGGAGCGGATCAGCCCCAGCATTTT
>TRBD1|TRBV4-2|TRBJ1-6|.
CASSQEMRTGVGSPLHF
TGTGCCAGCAGCCAAGAAATGAGGACAGGGGTTGGTTCACCCCTCCACTTT
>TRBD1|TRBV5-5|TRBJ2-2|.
CASSTGVTGELFF
TGTGCCAGCAGCACAGGGGTTACCGGGGAGCTGTTTTTT
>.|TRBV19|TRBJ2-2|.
CASSWRVNTGELFF
TGTGCCAGTAGTTGGAGGGTGAACACCGGGGAGCTGTTTTTT
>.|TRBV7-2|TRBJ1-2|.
CASSLGPGDYGYTF
TGTGCCAGCAGCTTAGGACCAGGGGATTATGGCTACACCTTC
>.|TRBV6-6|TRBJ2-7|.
CASSYRTYEQYF
TGTGCCAGCAGTTACCGCACCTACGAGCAGTACTTC
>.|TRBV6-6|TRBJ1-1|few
CASGSGIEAFF
TGTGCCAGCGGTTCGGGGATTGAAGCTTTCTTT
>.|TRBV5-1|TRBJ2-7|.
CASSLFYEQYF
TGCGCCAGCAGCTTGTTCTACGAGCAGTACTTC